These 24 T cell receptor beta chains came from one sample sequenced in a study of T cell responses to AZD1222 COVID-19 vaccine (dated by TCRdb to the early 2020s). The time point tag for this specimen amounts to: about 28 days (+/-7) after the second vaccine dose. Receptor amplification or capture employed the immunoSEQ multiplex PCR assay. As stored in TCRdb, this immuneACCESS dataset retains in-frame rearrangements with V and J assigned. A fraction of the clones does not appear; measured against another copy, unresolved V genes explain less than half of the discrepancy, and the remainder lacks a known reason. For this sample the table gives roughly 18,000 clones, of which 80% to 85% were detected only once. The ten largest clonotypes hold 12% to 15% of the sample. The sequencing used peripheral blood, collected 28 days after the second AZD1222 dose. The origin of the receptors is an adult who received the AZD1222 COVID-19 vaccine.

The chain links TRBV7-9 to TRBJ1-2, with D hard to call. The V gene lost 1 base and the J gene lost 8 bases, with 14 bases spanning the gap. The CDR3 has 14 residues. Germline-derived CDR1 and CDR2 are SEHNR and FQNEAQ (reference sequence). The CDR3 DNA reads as TGTGCCAGCAGCTTAGAAGGGAGTTTGCAAGGCTACACCTTC. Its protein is CASSLEGSLQGYTF.

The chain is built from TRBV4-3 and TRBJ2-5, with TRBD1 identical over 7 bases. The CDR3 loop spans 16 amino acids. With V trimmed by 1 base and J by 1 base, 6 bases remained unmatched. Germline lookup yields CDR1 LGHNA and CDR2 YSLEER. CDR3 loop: CASSQGTGNSQETQYF. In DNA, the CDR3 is TGCGCCAGCAGCCAAGGGACAGGCAATTCCCAAGAGACCCAGTACTTC.

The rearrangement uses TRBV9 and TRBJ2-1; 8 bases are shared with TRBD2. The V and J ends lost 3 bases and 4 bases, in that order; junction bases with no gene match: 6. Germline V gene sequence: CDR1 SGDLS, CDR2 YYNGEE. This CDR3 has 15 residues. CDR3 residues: CASSARLALYNEQFF. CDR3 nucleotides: TGTGCCAGCAGCGCCCGACTAGCGCTTTACAATGAGCAGTTCTTC.

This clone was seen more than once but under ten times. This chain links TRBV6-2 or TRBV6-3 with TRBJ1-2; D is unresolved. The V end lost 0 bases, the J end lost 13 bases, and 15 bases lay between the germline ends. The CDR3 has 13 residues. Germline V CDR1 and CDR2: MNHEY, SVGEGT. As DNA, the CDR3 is TGTGCCAGCAGTTACTCGAGCGTAAGATCATCCACCTTC. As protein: CASSYSSVRSSTF.

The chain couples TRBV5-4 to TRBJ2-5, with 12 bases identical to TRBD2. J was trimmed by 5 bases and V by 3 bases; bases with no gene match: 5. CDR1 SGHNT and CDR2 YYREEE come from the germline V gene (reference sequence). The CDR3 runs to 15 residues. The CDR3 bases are TGTGCCAGCAGCTCAGGACTAGCGGGGACGGAGACCCAGTACTTC. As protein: CASSSGLAGTETQYF.

The CDR3 reads CASSPLRQAGQPQHF. In DNA form, the CDR3 reads TGTGCCAGCAGTCCGCTGAGACAGGCTGGACAGCCCCAGCATTTT. The rearrangement links TRBV6-6 to TRBJ1-5, with D possibly TRBD1 on 6 matching bases. There are 15 residues in the CDR3. Germline lookup yields CDR1 MNHNY and CDR2 SVGAGI (reference sequence). V was pared by 5 bases and J by 7 bases, with 18 bases between.

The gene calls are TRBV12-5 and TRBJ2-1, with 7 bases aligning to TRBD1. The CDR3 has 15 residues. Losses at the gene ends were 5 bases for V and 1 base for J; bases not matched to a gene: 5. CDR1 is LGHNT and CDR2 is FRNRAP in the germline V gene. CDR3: CASGTGQSSYNEQFF. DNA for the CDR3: TGTGCTAGTGGTACGGGACAGTCGTCCTACAATGAGCAGTTCTTC.

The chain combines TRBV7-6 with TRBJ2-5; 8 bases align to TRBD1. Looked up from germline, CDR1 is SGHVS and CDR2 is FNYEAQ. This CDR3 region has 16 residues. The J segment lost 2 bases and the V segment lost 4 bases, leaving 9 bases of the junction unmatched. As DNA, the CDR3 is TGTGCCAGCAGCTCGCCGGACAGGGCCAATCAAGAGACCCAGTACTTC. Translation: CASSSPDRANQETQYF.

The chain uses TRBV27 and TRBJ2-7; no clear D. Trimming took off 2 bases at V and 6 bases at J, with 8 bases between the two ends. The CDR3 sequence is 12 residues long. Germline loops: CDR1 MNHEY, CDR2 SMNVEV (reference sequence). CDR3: CASSLNRVEQYF. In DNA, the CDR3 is TGTGCCAGCAGTTTAAATCGGGTCGAGCAGTACTTC.

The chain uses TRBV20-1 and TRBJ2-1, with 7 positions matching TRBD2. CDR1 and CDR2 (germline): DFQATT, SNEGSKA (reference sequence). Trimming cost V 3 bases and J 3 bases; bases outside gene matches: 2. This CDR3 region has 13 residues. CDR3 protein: CSASGLGYNEQFF. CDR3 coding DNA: TGCAGTGCTAGTGGACTAGGCTACAATGAGCAGTTCTTC.

The chain's CDR3 is CASSYRGISYEQYF. CDR3 DNA sequence: TGTGCCAGCAGTTACCGCGGCATCTCCTACGAGCAGTACTTC. This chain connects TRBV6-5 to TRBJ2-7; D call uncertain. The CDR3 covers 14 residues. Trimming pared 2 bases from V and 0 bases from J, leaving 8 bases between. CDR1 is MNHEY and CDR2 is SVGAGI in the germline V gene.

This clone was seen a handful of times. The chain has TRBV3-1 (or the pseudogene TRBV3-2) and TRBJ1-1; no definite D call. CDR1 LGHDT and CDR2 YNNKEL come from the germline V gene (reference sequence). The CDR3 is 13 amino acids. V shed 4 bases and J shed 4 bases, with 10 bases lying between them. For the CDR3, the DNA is TGTGCCAGCAGCCCCCTACTGGGCACTGAAGCTTTCTTT. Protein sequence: CASSPLLGTEAFF.

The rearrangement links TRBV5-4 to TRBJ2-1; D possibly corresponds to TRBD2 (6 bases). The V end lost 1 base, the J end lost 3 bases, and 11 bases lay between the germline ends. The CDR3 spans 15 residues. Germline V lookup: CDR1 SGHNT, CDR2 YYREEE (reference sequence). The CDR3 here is CASSLRGTLYNEQFF. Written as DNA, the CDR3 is TGTGCCAGCAGCTTGCGCGGGACCCTCTACAATGAGCAGTTCTTC.

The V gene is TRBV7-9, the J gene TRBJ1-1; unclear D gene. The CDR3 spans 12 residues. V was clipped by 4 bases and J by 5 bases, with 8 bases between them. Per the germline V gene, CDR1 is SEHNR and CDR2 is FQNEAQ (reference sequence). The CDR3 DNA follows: TGTGCCAGCAGCTACCAGACAACTGAAGCTTTCTTT. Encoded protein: CASSYQTTEAFF.

CDR3 loop: CASSQDRRGVQPQHF. The CDR3 region has the DNA TGTGCCAGCAGCCAAGATAGGCGGGGGGTTCAGCCCCAGCATTTT. The chain joins TRBV4-2 to TRBJ1-5; possibly TRBD1 for D (5 bases). The CDR3 contains 15 residues. V was clipped by 0 bases and J by 6 bases, with 12 bases between them. In germline, CDR1 is LGHNA, CDR2 YNFKEQ.

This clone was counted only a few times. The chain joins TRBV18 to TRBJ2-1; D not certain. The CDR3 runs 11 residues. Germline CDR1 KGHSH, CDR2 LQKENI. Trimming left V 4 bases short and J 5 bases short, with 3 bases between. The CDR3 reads CASSLNNEQFF. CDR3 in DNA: TGTGCCAGCTCACTTAACAATGAGCAGTTCTTC. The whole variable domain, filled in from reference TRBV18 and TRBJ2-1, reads NAGVMQNPRHLVRRRGQEARLRCSPMKGHSHVYWYRQLPEEGLKFMVYLQKENIIDESGMPKERFSAEFPKEGPSILRIQQVVRGDSAAYFCASSLNNEQFFGPGTRLTVL.

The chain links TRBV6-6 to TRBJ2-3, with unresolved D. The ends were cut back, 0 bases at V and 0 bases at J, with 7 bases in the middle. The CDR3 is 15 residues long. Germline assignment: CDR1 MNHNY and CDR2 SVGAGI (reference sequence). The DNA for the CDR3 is TGTGCCAGCAGTTACTCGACTCCTAGCACAGATACGCAGTATTTT. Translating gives CASSYSTPSTDTQYF.

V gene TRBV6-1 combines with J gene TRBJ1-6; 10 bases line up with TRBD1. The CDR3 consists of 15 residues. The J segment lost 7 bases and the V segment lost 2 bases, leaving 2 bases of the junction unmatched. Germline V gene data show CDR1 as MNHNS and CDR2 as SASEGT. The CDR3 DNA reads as TGTGCCAGCAGTGAATGGGGACAGGGGAATTCACCCCTCCACTTT. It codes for CASSEWGQGNSPLHF.

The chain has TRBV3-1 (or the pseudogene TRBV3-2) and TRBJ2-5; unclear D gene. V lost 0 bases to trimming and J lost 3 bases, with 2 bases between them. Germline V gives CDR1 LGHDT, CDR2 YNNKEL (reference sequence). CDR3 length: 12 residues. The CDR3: CASSQDEETQYF. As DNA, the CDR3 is TGTGCCAGCAGCCAAGATGAAGAGACCCAGTACTTC.

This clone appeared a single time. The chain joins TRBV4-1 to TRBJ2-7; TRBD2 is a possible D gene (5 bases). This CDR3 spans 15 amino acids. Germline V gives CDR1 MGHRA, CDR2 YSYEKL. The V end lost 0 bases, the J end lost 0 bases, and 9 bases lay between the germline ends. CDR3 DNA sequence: TGCGCCAGCAGCCAAGAGGGCGGGCCCTCCTACGAGCAGTACTTC. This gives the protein CASSQEGGPSYEQYF.

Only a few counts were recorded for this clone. CDR3 amino acids: CAWSPVGMSTDTQYF. The CDR3 nucleotides are TGTGCCTGGAGTCCCGTCGGGATGAGCACAGATACGCAGTATTTT. The chain couples TRBV30 to TRBJ2-3; a possible D gene is TRBD2 (5 bases). In germline, CDR1 is GTSNPN, CDR2 SVGIG (reference sequence). Trimming removed 2 bases at V and 0 bases at J, with 12 bases between. The CDR3 consists of 15 residues.

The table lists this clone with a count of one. The CDR3 is CASSPGTGRNQPQHF. The CDR3 nucleotides are TGTGCCAGCAGCCCAGGGACAGGCCGCAATCAGCCCCAGCATTTT. The rearrangement joins TRBV7-9 to TRBJ1-5, with 8 nucleotides matching TRBD1. After removal of 5 bases from V and 2 bases from J, the junction contained 5 bases not matched to a gene. The CDR3 runs 15 residues. In germline, CDR1 is SEHNR, CDR2 FQNEAQ (reference sequence).

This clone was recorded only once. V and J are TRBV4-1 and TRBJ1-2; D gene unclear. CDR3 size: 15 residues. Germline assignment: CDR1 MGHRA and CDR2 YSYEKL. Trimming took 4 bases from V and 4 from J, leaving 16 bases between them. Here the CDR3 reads CASSPPQEFGYGYTF. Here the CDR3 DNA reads TGCGCCAGCAGCCCCCCGCAGGAGTTCGGCTATGGCTACACCTTC.

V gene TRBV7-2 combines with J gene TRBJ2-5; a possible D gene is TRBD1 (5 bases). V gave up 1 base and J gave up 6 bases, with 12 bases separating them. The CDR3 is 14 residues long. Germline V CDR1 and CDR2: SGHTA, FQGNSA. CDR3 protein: CASSLGAGKKTQYF. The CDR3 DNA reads TGTGCCAGCAGCTTAGGAGCAGGGAAGAAGACCCAGTACTTC.